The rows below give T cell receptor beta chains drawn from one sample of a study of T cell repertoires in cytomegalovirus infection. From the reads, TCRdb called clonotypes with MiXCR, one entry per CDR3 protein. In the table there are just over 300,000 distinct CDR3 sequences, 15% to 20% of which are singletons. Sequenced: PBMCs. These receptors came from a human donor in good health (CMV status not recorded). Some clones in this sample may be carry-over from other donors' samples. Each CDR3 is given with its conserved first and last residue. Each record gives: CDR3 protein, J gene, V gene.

CDR3aa: CASSFRWSSYNSPLHF; j_gene: TRBJ1-6; v_gene: TRBV27
CDR3aa: CATSEAGTLYGYTF; j_gene: TRBJ1-2; v_gene: TRBV24-1
CDR3aa: CASSLTSGDRTQYF; j_gene: TRBJ2-5; v_gene: TRBV12-3/TRBV12-4
CDR3aa: CASSYSGGARGETQYF; j_gene: TRBJ2-5; v_gene: TRBV28
CDR3aa: CASSLGVRGGFDEQYF; j_gene: TRBJ2-7; v_gene: TRBV7-7
CDR3aa: CASNRQWNQPQHF; j_gene: TRBJ1-5; v_gene: TRBV6-2/TRBV6-3
CDR3aa: CASRLGAYNSPLHF; j_gene: TRBJ1-6; v_gene: TRBV25-1
CDR3aa: CASSEWAKEKLFF; j_gene: TRBJ1-4; v_gene: TRBV2
CDR3aa: CASTPSVRPFEKLFF; j_gene: TRBJ1-4; v_gene: TRBV12-3/TRBV12-4
CDR3aa: CSAREGPGLYGYTF; j_gene: TRBJ1-2; v_gene: TRBV20-1
CDR3aa: CASSFRAGFIPADTQYF; j_gene: TRBJ2-3; v_gene: TRBV28
CDR3aa: CASGLGVVQPQHF; j_gene: TRBJ1-5; v_gene: TRBV12-5
CDR3aa: CASSYGGETQYF; j_gene: TRBJ2-5; v_gene: TRBV6-2/TRBV6-3
CDR3aa: CASSFSGAGSPLHF; j_gene: TRBJ1-6; v_gene: TRBV28
CDR3aa: CSARGRQGAGPQHF; j_gene: TRBJ1-5; v_gene: TRBV20-1
CDR3aa: CASSSTLGEQFF; j_gene: TRBJ2-1; v_gene: TRBV5-1
CDR3aa: CASRARGLNYGYTF; j_gene: TRBJ1-2; v_gene: TRBV6-5
CDR3aa: CSAPDRRALDTQYF; j_gene: TRBJ2-3; v_gene: TRBV20-1
CDR3aa: CASSLWASDTQYF; j_gene: TRBJ2-3; v_gene: TRBV12-3/TRBV12-4
CDR3aa: CASMGWGVTEAFF; j_gene: TRBJ1-1; v_gene: TRBV25-1
CDR3aa: CASSPNPGHPANTGELFF; j_gene: TRBJ2-2; v_gene: TRBV18
CDR3aa: CAISEQLTQETQYF; j_gene: TRBJ2-5; v_gene: TRBV10-3
CDR3aa: CAISEERDSAYEQYF; j_gene: TRBJ2-7; v_gene: TRBV10-3
CDR3aa: CASSIFGTQPTGEQFF; j_gene: TRBJ2-1; v_gene: TRBV19
CDR3aa: CASSLALNSPGAEAFF; j_gene: TRBJ1-1; v_gene: TRBV12-3/TRBV12-4
CDR3aa: CASSPLGNSNQPQHF; j_gene: TRBJ1-5; v_gene: TRBV28
CDR3aa: CASSFKTGGDRDNEQFF; j_gene: TRBJ2-1; v_gene: TRBV11-2
CDR3aa: CSVEDGEGWETQYF; j_gene: TRBJ2-5; v_gene: TRBV29-1
CDR3aa: CASSQNPNGQGETQYF; j_gene: TRBJ2-5; v_gene: TRBV4-3
CDR3aa: CASSRDYEQYF; j_gene: TRBJ2-7; v_gene: TRBV12-3/TRBV12-4
CDR3aa: CASSQDRVRTQYF; j_gene: TRBJ2-5; v_gene: TRBV4-3
CDR3aa: CASSLDRAALNTEAFF; j_gene: TRBJ1-1; v_gene: TRBV7-2
CDR3aa: CATSRTKDEATETQYF; j_gene: TRBJ2-5; v_gene: TRBV24-1
CDR3aa: CAISESNRPPGNPGELFF; j_gene: TRBJ2-2; v_gene: TRBV10-3
CDR3aa: CASHGGLGNQPQHF; j_gene: TRBJ1-5; v_gene: TRBV10-3
CDR3aa: CASSLAAGATSEQYF; j_gene: TRBJ2-7; v_gene: TRBV7-8
CDR3aa: CASSSIGSPPDTQYF; j_gene: TRBJ2-3; v_gene: TRBV7-9
CDR3aa: CASSFSSSGNTIYF; j_gene: TRBJ1-3; v_gene: TRBV7-8
CDR3aa: CASSPPGLTYEQYF; j_gene: TRBJ2-7; v_gene: TRBV18
CDR3aa: CASSLPKGTAETQYF; j_gene: TRBJ2-5; v_gene: TRBV6-6
CDR3aa: CSARDRPGSSYNSPLHF; j_gene: TRBJ1-6; v_gene: TRBV20-1
CDR3aa: CASSLGGQVSTDTQYF; j_gene: TRBJ2-3; v_gene: TRBV7-2
CDR3aa: CASTGGTAQETQYF; j_gene: TRBJ2-5; v_gene: TRBV12-3/TRBV12-4
CDR3aa: CASSSGVLRGTEAFF; j_gene: TRBJ1-1; v_gene: TRBV7-3
CDR3aa: CSASASAGAYQPQHF; j_gene: TRBJ1-5; v_gene: TRBV20-1
CDR3aa: CASSRDAAAEEQFF; j_gene: TRBJ2-1; v_gene: TRBV6-6
CDR3aa: CASSPNAPTGMNTEAFF; j_gene: TRBJ1-1; v_gene: TRBV7-2
CDR3aa: CASSTGGPAQYF; j_gene: TRBJ2-3; v_gene: TRBV7-4
CDR3aa: CSARDQGASSYEQYF; j_gene: TRBJ2-7; v_gene: TRBV20-1
CDR3aa: CASSWTNSESGNTIYF; j_gene: TRBJ1-3; v_gene: TRBV5-1
CDR3aa: CASSHLVSGANVLTF; j_gene: TRBJ2-6; v_gene: TRBV6-1
CDR3aa: CASSAGTGGGYGYTF; j_gene: TRBJ1-2; v_gene: TRBV12-3/TRBV12-4
CDR3aa: CASTPRGDTEAFF; j_gene: TRBJ1-1; v_gene: TRBV7-9
CDR3aa: CASLPGGGADEQYF; j_gene: TRBJ2-7; v_gene: TRBV7-8
CDR3aa: CASRDPGHWGQPQHF; j_gene: TRBJ1-5; v_gene: TRBV6-1